The text below deals with one T cell receptor (beta chain). This CDR3 is built from 15 residues. Germline V CDR1 and CDR2: KGHDR, SFDVKD. V shed 3 bases and J 9 bases; nucleotides not matched to a gene: 8. In the source study's methods: Reference gene primers were amplified, and this amplification served to estimate nucleated cell counts. Repertoires were generated with immunoSEQ multiplex PCR, while TCRdb's copy carries only in-frame clones and drops some. That table is the source of V, J and clone size, and D and trimming were worked out from the DNA. The repertoire holds about 90,000 clones, with over 80% as singletons. The entry originates in a study of blood T cell repertoires in COVID-19. The wider study: Both acute and convalescent COVID-19 samples were obtained from the United States, Italy and Spain. In each case, the material was cDNA or gDNA derived from T cells, B-cell-depleted T cells, or PBMCs.

The sequence came from a woman of 80 years or more with active or convalescent COVID-19. Material: peripheral blood. The J gene is TRBJ2-1, the V gene TRBV24-1, with TRBD1 matching 9 bases. The CDR3 loop is CATSDAGQGSREQFF. CDR3 nucleotide sequence: TGTGCCACCAGTGATGCGGGACAGGGTTCACGTGAGCAGTTCTTC.